This T cell receptor (beta chain) derives from a study of technical replicates of blood from a few donors. This CDR3 has 13 amino acids. V lost 3 bases and J 9 bases, leaving 12 bases between the germline ends. The germline V gene has CDR1 SNHLY and CDR2 FYNNEI. TCRdb's table, derived via immunoSEQ multiplex PCR, lists solely in-frame clones and lacks some. Of under 85,000 clones in the sample, 85% to 95% were seen once. This clonotype was sampled from a human donor in good health. The rearrangement uses TRBV2 and TRBJ2-1; D is undetermined. Material: T cells isolated from PBMCs. The CDR3 nucleotides read TGTGCCAGCAGTGAGAGATACAGCAGTGAGCAGTTCTTC. Its translation is CASSERYSSEQFF.